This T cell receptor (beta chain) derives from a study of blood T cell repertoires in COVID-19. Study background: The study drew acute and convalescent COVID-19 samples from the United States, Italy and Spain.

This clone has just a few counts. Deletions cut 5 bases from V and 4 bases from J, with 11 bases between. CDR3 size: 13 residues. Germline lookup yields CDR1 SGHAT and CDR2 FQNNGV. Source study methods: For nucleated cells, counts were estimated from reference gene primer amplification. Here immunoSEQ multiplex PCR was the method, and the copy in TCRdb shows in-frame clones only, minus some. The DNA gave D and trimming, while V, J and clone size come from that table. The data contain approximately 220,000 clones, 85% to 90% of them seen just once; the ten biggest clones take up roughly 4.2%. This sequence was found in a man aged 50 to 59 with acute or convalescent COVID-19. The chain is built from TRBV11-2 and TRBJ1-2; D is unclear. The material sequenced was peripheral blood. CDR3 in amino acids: CASSPSRSYGYTF. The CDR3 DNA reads TGTGCCAGCAGCCCCTCACGGAGCTATGGCTACACCTTC.